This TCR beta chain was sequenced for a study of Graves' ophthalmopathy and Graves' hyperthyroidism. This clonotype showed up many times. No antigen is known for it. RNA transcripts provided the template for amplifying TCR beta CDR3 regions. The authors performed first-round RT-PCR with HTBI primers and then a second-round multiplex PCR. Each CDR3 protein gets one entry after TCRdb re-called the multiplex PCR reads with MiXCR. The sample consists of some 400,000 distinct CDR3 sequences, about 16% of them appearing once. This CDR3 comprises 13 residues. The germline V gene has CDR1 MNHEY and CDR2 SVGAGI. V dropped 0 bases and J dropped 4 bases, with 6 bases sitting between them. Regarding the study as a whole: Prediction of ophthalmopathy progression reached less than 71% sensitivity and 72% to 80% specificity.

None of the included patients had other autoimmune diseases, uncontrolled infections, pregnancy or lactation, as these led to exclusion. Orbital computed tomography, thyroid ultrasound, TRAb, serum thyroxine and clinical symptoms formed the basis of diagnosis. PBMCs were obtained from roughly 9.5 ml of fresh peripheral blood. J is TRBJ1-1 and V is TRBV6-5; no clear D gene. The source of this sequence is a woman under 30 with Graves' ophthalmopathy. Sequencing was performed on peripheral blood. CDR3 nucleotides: TGTGCCAGCAGTTACTCGCTAGTCACTGAAGCTTTCTTT. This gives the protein CASSYSLVTEAFF.